The following is a T cell receptor beta chain sequence with its context. Its antigen is currently unknown. The data stem from a study of early T cells in non-severe SARS-CoV-2 infection. Background on the study: Unsorted whole-blood RNA was sequenced in bulk, leaving chains unpaired.

Whole-study findings and limits: Matches to VDJdb favored anti-spike CD8 responses and missed private and CD4 specificities.

The TCR library protocol was used to attach unique molecular identifiers. These identifiers were attached to individual cDNA molecules. In TCRdb, the 5' RACE reads were re-called with MiXCR into one record per CDR3 protein. The table has around 80,000 distinct CDR3 sequences, approximately 12% seen once. Sequenced sample: whole blood. The source of this sequence is an adult who was a healthcare worker with PCR-confirmed SARS-CoV-2 infection or an uninfected control (not recorded which).

The CDR3 loop is CSVGRLAGGPGEQFF. In DNA form, the CDR3 reads TGCAGCGTTGGTCGACTAGCGGGAGGGCCGGGTGAGCAGTTCTTC. The rearrangement links TRBV29-1 to TRBJ2-1; TRBD2 matches 14 bases. Per germline, CDR1 SQVTM and CDR2 ANQGSEA. J was trimmed by 9 bases and V by 4 bases; bases with no gene match: 8. The CDR3 totals 15 residues.